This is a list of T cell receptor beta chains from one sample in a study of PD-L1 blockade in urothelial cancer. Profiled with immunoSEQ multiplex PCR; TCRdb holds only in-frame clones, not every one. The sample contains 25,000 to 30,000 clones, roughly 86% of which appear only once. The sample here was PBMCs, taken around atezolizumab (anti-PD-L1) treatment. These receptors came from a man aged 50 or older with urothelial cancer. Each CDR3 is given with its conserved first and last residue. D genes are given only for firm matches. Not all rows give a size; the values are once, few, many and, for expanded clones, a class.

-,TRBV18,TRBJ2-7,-,TGTGCCAGCTCACCGAGGAGCGGGACAGGTGACTACGAGCAGTACTTC,CASSPRSGTGDYEQYF
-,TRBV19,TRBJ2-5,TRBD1,TGTGCCAGTAGAGGACAGGGGATTGCCAAAGAGACCCAGTACTTC,CASRGQGIAKETQYF
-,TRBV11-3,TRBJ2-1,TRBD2,TGTGCCAGCAGCGGTCGACTAGCGGGAGCCGAAAATGAGCAGTTCTTC,CASSGRLAGAENEQFF
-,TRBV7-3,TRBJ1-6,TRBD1,TGTGCCAGCAGCTTACAGGGGGATCAGAATTCACCCCTCCACTTT,CASSLQGDQNSPLHF
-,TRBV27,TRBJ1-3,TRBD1,TGTGCCAGCAGTAACGGACAGGGGGCGGTCCAAGGAAACACCATATATTTT,CASSNGQGAVQGNTIYF
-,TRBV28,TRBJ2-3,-,TGTGCCAGCACGAGGGGGGGTACAGATACGCAGTATTTT,CASTRGGTDTQYF
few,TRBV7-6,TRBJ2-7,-,TGTGCCAGCAGCTTAGAGGCAGGCGTACCCTACGAGCAGTACTTC,CASSLEAGVPYEQYF
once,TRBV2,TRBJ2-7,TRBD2,TGTGCCAGCAGTGAAAGACTAGCAGGAGGCTACGAGCAGTACTTC,CASSERLAGGYEQYF
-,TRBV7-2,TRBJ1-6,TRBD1,TGTGCCAGCAGCTTAGGGACAGGGCTCCATTCACCCCTCCACTTT,CASSLGTGLHSPLHF
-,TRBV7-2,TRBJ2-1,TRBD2,TGTGCCAGCAGCACGGGACTAGGACGTCGAAATGAGCAGTTCTTC,CASSTGLGRRNEQFF
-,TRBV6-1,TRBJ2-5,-,TGTGCCAGCATACGAGGGACCCAGTACTTC,CASIRGTQYF
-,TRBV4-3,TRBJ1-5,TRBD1,TGCGCCAGCAGCCAAGATTCTGCAGGGGGCCAGCCCCAGCATTTT,CASSQDSAGGQPQHF
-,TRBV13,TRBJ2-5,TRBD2,TGTGCCAGCAGCCCGGGACTAGCGGGAGTCGGGGAAGAGACCCAGTACTTC,CASSPGLAGVGEETQYF
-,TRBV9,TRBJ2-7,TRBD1,TGTGCCAGCAGCGCCACCGGGACAGGGAGCGGCGAGCAGTACTTC,CASSATGTGSGEQYF
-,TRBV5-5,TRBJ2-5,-,TGTGCCAGCAGCTTACAGGGAGAGACCCAGTACTTC,CASSLQGETQYF
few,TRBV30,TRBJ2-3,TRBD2,TGTGCCTGGAGCTACGGGACTAGCGGGAGTGCAGATACGCAGTATTTT,CAWSYGTSGSADTQYF
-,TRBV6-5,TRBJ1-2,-,TGTGCCAGCAGTTTACGAGGGAATGGCTACACCTTC,CASSLRGNGYTF
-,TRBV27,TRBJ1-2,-,TGTGCCAGCAGTTTAACAGGGACTAACTATGGCTACACCTTC,CASSLTGTNYGYTF
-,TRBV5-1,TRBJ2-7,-,TGCGCCAGCAGCTTGGGCCAGGGCGGTATGTACGAGCAGTACTTC,CASSLGQGGMYEQYF
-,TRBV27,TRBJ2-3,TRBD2,TGTGCCAGCAGTTCTCGGAGGACTAGCGGGACAGATACGCAGTATTTT,CASSSRRTSGTDTQYF
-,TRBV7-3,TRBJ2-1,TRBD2,TGTGCCAGCAGCCCCGCCGGGGGGGGCAATGAGCAGTTCTTC,CASSPAGGGNEQFF
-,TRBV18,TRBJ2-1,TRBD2,TGTGCCAGCTCACCCGACGGGATAGCGGGGGGGTTTTCCTACAATGAGCAGTTCTTC,CASSPDGIAGGFSYNEQFF
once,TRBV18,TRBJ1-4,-,TGTGCCAGCTCACCACAACAGGGTAATGAAAAACTGTTTTTT,CASSPQQGNEKLFF
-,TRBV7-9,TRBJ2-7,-,TGTGCCAGCAGAAAAGCAAGCCACGAGCAGTACTTC,CASRKASHEQYF
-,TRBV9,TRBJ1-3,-,TGTGCCAGCAGCGTAGCCTGGACAGCCTCTGGAAACACCATATATTTT,CASSVAWTASGNTIYF
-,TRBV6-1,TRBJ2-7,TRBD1,TGTGCCAGCAGTGAAGCTTGGGACAGGGCCTACGAGCAGTACTTC,CASSEAWDRAYEQYF
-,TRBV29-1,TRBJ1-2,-,TGCAGCGTTGTAGGAGACAACTATGGCTACACCTTC,CSVVGDNYGYTF
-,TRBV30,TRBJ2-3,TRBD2,TGTGCCTGGAGTGCCATACGTGCCGGACTAGCGGGAGTGGGCACGCAGTATTTT,CAWSAIRAGLAGVGTQYF
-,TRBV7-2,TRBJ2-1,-,TGTGCCAGCACCTTAGGACAATTCCTTTACAATGAGCAGTTCTTC,CASTLGQFLYNEQFF
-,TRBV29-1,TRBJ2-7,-,TGCAGCGTTGGTACAGGGTGGTACGAGCAGTACTTC,CSVGTGWYEQYF
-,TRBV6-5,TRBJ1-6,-,TGTGCCAGCAGTTACCCCGTTAATTCACCCCTCCACTTT,CASSYPVNSPLHF
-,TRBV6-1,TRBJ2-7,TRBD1,TGTGCCAGCAGGAGACAGGGATCTTACGAGCAGTACTTC,CASRRQGSYEQYF
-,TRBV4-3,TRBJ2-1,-,TGCGCCAGCAGCCAAGAAGGACTAAATGAGCAGTTCTTC,CASSQEGLNEQFF
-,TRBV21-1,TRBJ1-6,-,TGTGCCAGCAGCCCCACATTAACCCCTAGGACAGGGGGGTTTGAGAATTCACCCCTCCACTTT,CASSPTLTPRTGGFENSPLHF
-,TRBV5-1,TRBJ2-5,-,TGCGCCAGCAGCTTGGCCAGGGACCAAGAGACCCAGTACTTC,CASSLARDQETQYF
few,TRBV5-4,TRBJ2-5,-,TGTGCCAGCAGCTTGGAACAGAGGGTCACGGAGACCCAGTACTTC,CASSLEQRVTETQYF
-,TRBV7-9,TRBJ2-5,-,TGTGCCAGCAGCCCCCTGGGGGGGCTAATTGTGGAGACCCAGTACTTC,CASSPLGGLIVETQYF